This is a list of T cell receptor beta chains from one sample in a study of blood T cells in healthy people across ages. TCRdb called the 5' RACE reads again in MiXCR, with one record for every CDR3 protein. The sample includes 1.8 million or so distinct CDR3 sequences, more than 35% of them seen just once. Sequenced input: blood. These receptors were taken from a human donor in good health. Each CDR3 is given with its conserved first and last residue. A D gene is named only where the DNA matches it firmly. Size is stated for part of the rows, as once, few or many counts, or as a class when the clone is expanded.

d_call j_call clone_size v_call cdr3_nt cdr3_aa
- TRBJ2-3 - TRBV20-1 TGCAGTGCTAGACTCATTAGGGGGGGGGGCCGAACAGATACGCAGTATTTT CSARLIRGGGRTDTQYF
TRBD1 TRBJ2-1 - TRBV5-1 TGCGCCAGCAGCTCGTCACCGGGACAGGGGGCGAATGAGCAGTTCTTC CASSSSPGQGANEQFF
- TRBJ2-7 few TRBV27 TGTGCCAGCATAGGTGGGACCTACAAGCAGTACTTC CASIGGTYKQYF
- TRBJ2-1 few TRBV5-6 TGTGCCAGCACCTCACGGCCCTCCTACAATGAGCAGTTCTTC CASTSRPSYNEQFF
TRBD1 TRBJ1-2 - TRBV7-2 TGTGCCGGCAGCGATCAGGGGGCGCGGGGCTACACCTTC CAGSDQGARGYTF
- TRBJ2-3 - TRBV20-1 TGCAGTGCTAGAGTCGTCTCCACCACAGATACGCAGTATTTT CSARVVSTTDTQYF
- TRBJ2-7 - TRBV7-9 TGTGCCAGCAGCCCGCCCCGCAGGGAAAGCGAGCAGTACTTC CASSPPRRESEQYF
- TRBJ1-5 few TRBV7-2 TGTGCCAGCAGCTTAGGGGGACCCTCGGGTCAGCCCCAGCATTTT CASSLGGPSGQPQHF
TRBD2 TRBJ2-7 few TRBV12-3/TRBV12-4 TGTGCCAGCAGCCCTATTGGGACTAGCGGGCCTGACGAGCAGTACTTC CASSPIGTSGPDEQYF
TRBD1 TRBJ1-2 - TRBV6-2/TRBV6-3 TGTGCCACCAATACCGGACAGGGGGCCTGGGGAGGCTACACCTTC CATNTGQGAWGGYTF
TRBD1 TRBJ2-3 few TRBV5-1 TGCGCCAGCAGCCGGCAATCGGGGACAGGGTTGACAGATACGCAGTATTTT CASSRQSGTGLTDTQYF
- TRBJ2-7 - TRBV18 TGTGCCAGCTCATCCAGACAGGAGGTCGAGCAGTACTTC CASSSRQEVEQYF
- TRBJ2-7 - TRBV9 TGTGCCGGCAGCGCCCAGGGTTTGCCCTACGAGCAGTACTTC CAGSAQGLPYEQYF
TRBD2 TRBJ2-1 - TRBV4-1 TGCGCCAGCAGCCAAGAACAGCTAGCGGTACACAATGAGCAGTTCTTC CASSQEQLAVHNEQFF
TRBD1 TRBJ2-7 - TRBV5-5 TGTGCCAGCAGCTTGGAGGACAGGGGAGCATACGAGCAGTACTTC CASSLEDRGAYEQYF
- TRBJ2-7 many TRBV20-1 TGCAGTGCTAGTCTGGGGGCTTACGAGCAGTACTTC CSASLGAYEQYF
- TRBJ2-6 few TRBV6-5 TGTGCCAGCACAGGGGTGAGAGGGGCCAACGTCCTGACTTTC CASTGVRGANVLTF
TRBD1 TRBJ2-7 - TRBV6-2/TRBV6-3 TGTGCCAGCAGTTACCCCACCCAGGGGGCATTCTCCTACGAGCAGTACTTC CASSYPTQGAFSYEQYF
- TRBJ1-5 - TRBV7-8 TGTGCCAACAGCCGCTCGGGTTATAGCAATCAGCCCCAGCATTTT CANSRSGYSNQPQHF
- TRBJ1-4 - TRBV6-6 TGTGCCAGCAGACCTGACGCGAACTTTTCTCAAGAAAAACTGTTTTTT CASRPDANFSQEKLFF
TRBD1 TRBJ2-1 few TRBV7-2 TGTGCCAGCAGGGACAGGGTAGCGAATGAGCAGTTCTTC CASRDRVANEQFF
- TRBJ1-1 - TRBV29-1 TGCAGCGTTGGGGGTCAGTTATCTCCCAATGAAGCTTTCTTT CSVGGQLSPNEAFF
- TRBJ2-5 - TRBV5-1 TGCGCCAGCAGCTTGGAAGGCTCCTTGTACCAAGAGACCCAGTACTTC CASSLEGSLYQETQYF